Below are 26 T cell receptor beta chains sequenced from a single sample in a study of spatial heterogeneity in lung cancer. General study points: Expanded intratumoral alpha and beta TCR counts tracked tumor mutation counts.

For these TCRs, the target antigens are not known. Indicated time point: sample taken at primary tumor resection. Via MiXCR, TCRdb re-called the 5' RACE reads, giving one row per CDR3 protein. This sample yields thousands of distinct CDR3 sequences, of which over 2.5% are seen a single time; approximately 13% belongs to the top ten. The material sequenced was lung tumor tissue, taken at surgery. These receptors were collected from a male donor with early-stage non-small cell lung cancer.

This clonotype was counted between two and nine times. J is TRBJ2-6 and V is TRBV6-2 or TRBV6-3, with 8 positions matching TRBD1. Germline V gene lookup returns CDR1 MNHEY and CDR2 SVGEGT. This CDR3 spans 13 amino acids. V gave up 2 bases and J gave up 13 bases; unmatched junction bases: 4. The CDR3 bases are TGTGCCAGCAGTTACGACAGGGGATTGGTCCTGACTTTC. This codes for CASSYDRGLVLTF.

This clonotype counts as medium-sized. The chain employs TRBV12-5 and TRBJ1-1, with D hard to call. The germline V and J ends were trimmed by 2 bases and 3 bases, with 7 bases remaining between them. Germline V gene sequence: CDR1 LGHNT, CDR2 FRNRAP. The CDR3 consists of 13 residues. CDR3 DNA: TGTGCTAGTGGTTTGACGGGGTACACTGAAGCTTTCTTT. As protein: CASGLTGYTEAFF.

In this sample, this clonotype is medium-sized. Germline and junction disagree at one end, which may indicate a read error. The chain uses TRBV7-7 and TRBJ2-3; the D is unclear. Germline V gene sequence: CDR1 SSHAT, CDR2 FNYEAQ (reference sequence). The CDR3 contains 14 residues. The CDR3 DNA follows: TGTGCTAGCAGCCCAACAGCTACAAAGGGTATCCAGTATTTT. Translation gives CASSPTATKGIQYF.

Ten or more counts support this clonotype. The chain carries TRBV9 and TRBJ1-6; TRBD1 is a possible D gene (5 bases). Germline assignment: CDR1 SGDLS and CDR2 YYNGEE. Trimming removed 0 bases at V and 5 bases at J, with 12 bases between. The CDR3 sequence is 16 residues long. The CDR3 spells CASSVDWGSHNSPLHF. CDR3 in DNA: TGTGCCAGCAGCGTAGATTGGGGCTCACATAATTCACCCCTCCACTTT.

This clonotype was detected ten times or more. The CDR3 sequence is CASSRLAGGQETQYF. CDR3 DNA sequence: TGTGCCAGCAGCCGACTAGCGGGGGGCCAAGAGACCCAGTACTTC. This chain joins TRBV11-2 and TRBJ2-5, with 13 bases aligning to TRBD2. The length of the CDR3 is 15 residues. V gave up 5 bases and J gave up 1 base; unmatched junction bases: 1. Germline V gives CDR1 SGHAT, CDR2 FQNNGV.

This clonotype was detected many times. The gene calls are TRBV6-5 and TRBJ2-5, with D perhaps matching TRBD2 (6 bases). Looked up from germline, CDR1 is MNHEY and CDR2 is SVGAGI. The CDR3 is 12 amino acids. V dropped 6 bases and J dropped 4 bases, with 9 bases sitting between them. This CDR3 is CASSPGGETQYF. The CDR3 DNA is TGTGCCAGCAGCCCCGGGGGAGAGACCCAGTACTTC.

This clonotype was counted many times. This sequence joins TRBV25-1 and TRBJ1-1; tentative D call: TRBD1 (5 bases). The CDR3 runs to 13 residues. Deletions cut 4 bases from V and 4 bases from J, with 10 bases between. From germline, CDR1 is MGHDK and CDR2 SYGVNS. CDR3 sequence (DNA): TGTGCCAGCAGTGGCAGGGCGGGCACTGAAGCTTTCTTT. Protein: CASSGRAGTEAFF.

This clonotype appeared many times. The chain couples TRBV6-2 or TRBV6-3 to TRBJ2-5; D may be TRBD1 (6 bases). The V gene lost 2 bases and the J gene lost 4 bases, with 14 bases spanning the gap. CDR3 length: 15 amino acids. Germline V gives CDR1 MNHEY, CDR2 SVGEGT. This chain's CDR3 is CASSYTMGAGETQYF. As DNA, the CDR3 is TGTGCCAGCAGTTACACAATGGGGGCCGGAGAGACCCAGTACTTC.

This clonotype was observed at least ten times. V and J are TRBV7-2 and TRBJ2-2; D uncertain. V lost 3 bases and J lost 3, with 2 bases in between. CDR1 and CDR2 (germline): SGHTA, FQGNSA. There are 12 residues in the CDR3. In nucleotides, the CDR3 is TGTGCCAGCAGCTTTTACACCGGGGAGCTGTTTTTT. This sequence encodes CASSFYTGELFF.

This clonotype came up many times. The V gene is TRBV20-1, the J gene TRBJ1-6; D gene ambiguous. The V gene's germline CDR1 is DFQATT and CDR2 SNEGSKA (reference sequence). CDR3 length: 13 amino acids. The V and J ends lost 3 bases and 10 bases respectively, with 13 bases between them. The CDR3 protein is CSARVDMSSPLHF. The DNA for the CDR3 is TGCAGTGCTAGGGTCGATATGAGCTCACCCCTCCACTTT.

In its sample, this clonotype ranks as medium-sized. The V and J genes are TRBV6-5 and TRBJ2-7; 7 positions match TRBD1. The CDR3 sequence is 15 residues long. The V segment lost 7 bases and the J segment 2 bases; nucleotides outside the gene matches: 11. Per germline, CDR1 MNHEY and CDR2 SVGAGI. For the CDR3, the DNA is TGTGCCAGCACCCCCAGAAGACAGGGCGCCTACGAGCAGTACTTC. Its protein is CASTPRRQGAYEQYF.

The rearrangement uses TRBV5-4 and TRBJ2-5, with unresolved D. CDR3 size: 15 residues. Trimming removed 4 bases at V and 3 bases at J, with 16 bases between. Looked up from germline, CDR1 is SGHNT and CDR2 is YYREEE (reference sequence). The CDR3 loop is CASSRALSLEETQYF. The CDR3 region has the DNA TGTGCCAGCAGCCGGGCACTGAGCCTCGAAGAGACCCAGTACTTC.

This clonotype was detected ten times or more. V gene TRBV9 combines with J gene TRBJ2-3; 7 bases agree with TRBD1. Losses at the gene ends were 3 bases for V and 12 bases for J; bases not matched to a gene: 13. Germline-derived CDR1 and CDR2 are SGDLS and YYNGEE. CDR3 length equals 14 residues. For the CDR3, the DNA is TGTGCCAGCAGCGAACCAGTCCGGGACAGTCCCCAGTATTTT. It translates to CASSEPVRDSPQYF. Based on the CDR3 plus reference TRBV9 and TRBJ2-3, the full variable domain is DSGVTQTPKHLITATGQRVTLRCSPRSGDLSVYWYQQSLDQGLQFLIQYYNGEERAKGNILERFSAQQFPDLHSELNLSSLELGDSALYFCASSEPVRDSPQYFGPGTRLTVL.

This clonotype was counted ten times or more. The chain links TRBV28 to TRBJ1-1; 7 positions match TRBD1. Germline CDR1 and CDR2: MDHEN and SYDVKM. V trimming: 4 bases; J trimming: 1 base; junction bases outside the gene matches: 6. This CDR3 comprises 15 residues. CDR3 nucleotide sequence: TGTGCCAGCAGTTCCACAGGGGTTCAGAACACTGAAGCTTTCTTT. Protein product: CASSSTGVQNTEAFF.

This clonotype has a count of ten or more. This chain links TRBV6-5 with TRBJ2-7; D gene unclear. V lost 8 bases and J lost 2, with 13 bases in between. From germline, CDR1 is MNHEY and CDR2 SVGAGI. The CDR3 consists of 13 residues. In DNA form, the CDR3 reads TGTGCCAGCCGGGCCCCGGGTGCCTACGAGCAGTACTTC. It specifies CASRAPGAYEQYF.

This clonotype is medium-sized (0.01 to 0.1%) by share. The CDR3 here is CASSQNGGSSYNEQFF. CDR3 nucleotides: TGTGCCAGCAGCCAAAACGGGGGCAGCTCCTACAATGAGCAGTTCTTC. The chain links TRBV7-8 to TRBJ2-1; D is tentatively TRBD1 or TRBD2 (6 bases each). Trimming removed 5 bases from V and 0 bases from J, with 14 bases in between. Germline CDR1 SGHVS, CDR2 FQNEAQ. CDR3 length equals 16 residues.

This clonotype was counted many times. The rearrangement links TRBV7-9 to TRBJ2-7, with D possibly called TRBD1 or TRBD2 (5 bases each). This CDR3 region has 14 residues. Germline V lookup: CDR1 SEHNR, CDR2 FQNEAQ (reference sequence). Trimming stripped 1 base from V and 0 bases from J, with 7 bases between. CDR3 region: CASSLVGPSYEQYF. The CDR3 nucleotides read TGTGCCAGCAGCTTAGTGGGACCCTCCTACGAGCAGTACTTC. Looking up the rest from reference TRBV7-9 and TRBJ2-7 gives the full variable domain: DTGVSQNPRHKITKRGQNVTFRCDPISEHNRLYWYRQTLGQGPEFLTYFQNEAQLEKSRLLSDRFSAERPKGSFSTLEIQRTEQGDSAMYLCASSLVGPSYEQYFGPGTRLTVT.

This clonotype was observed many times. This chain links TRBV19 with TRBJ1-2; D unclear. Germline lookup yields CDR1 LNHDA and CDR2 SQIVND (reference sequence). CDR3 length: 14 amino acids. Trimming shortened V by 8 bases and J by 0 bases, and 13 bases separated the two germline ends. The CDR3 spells CASLAWGANYGYTF. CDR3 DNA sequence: TGTGCCAGTCTAGCGTGGGGAGCTAACTATGGCTACACCTTC.

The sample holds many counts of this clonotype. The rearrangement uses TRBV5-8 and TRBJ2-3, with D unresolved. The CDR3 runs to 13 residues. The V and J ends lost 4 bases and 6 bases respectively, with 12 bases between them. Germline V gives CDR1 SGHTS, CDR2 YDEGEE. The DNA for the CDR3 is TGTGCCAGCAGCCCTTTACGGACCGATACGCAGTATTTT. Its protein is CASSPLRTDTQYF. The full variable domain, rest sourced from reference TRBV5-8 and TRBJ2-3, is EAGVTQSPTHLIKTRGQQATLRCSPISGHTSVYWYQQALGLGLQFLLWYDEGEERNRGNFPPRFSGRQFPNYSSELNVNALELEDSALYLCASSPLRTDTQYFGPGTRLTVL.

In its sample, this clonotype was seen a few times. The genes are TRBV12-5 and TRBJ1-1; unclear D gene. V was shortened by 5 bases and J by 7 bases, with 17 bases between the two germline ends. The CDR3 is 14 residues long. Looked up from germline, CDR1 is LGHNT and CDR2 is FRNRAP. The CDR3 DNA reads TGTGCTAGTGGTCTTGCAGCAGCACAGTATGAAGCTTTCTTT. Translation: CASGLAAAQYEAFF.

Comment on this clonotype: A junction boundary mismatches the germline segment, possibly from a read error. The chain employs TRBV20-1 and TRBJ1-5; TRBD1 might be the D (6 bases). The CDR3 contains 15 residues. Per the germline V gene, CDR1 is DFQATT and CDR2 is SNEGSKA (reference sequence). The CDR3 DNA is TGCAGTGCTAGAGTCCCCAGGGGACCGAATCAGCCCCAGAATTTT. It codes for CSARVPRGPNQPQNF.

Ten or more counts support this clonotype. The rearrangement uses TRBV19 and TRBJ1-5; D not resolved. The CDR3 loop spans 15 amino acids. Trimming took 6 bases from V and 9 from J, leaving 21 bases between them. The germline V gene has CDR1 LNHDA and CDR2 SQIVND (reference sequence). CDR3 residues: CASRREERTIGPQHF. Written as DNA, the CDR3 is TGTGCCAGTAGGAGAGAAGAGCGCACGATCGGGCCCCAGCATTTT.

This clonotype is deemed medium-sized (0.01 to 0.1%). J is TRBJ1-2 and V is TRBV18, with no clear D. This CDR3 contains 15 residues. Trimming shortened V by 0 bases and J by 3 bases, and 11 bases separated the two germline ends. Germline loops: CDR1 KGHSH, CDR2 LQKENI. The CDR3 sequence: CASSPPEGLDYGYTF. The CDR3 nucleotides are TGTGCCAGCTCACCACCGGAGGGCCTTGACTATGGCTACACCTTC.

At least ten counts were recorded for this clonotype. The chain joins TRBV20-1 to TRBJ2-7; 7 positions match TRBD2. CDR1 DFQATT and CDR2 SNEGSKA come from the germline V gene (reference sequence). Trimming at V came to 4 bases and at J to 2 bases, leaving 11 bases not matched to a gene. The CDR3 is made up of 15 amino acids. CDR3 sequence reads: CSAKIGSSGAYEQYF. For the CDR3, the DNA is TGCAGTGCTAAGATTGGTTCCAGCGGGGCCTACGAGCAGTACTTC.

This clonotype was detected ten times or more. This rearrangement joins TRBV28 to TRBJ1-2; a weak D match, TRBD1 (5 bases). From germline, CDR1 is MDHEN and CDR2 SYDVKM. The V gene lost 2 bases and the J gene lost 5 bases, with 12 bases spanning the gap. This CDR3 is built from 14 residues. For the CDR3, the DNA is TGTGCCAGCAGTTTAGACTTCGGGGGGTATGGCTACACCTTC. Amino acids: CASSLDFGGYGYTF.

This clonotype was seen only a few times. The CDR3: CASSPGERQYF. Written as DNA, the CDR3 is TGTGCCAGCAGTCCGGGGGAGCGACAGTATTTT. The J gene is TRBJ2-3, the V gene TRBV6-6, with a possible D match to TRBD2 (6 bases). The CDR3 has 11 residues. CDR1 MNHNY and CDR2 SVGAGI come from the germline V gene (reference sequence). V was shortened by 5 bases and J by 12 bases, with 12 bases between the two germline ends.